This entry concerns a single T cell receptor beta chain. This sample stems from a study of blood T cell repertoires in COVID-19. V was clipped by 3 bases and J by 0 bases, with 8 bases between them. The length of the CDR3 is 14 residues. Germline CDR1 KGHSH, CDR2 LQKENI. Only in-frame clones appear in the TCRdb table, and some are missing; sequencing was by immunoSEQ multiplex PCR. The sample holds approximately 97,000 clones, about nine tenths seen once. This TCR was sampled from a woman aged 50 to 60 with COVID-19, enrolled during active disease. Sequences were obtained from peripheral blood. The rearrangement links TRBV18 to TRBJ1-1; the D is unclear. The CDR3 coding sequence is TGTGCCAGCTCACCCCCGGGGATGAACACTGAAGCTTTCTTT. Its translation: CASSPPGMNTEAFF.